This TCR beta chain stems from a study of shared clonotypes between healthy human individuals. The CDR3 runs to 17 residues. CDR1 MGHRA and CDR2 YSYEKL come from the germline V gene. V lost 0 bases, J lost 0 bases, and 13 bases lay in between. Terminally differentiated effector memory CD45RA+ cells were excluded from the naive CD8 cells, which were CD45RO-negative and positively selected for CCR7. Libraries were prepared by immunoSEQ multiplex PCR; TCRdb keeps only in-frame clonotypes and omits some of them. The sample comprises some 600,000 clones, approximately 96% of which are singletons, and about 0.12% rests with the top ten.

The receptor comes from a woman aged 30 to 39 in good health. The sample taken for sequencing was naive CD8+ T cells sorted from blood. The V gene is TRBV4-1, the J gene TRBJ2-3; maybe TRBD2 (5 bases). CDR3 in DNA: TGCGCCAGCAGCCAAGATGGGCTAGCCTACAGCACAGATACGCAGTATTTT. Translation gives CASSQDGLAYSTDTQYF.